These 25 T cell receptor beta chains were all obtained from the same sample, sequenced in a study of T cell responses to AZD1222 COVID-19 vaccine (dated by TCRdb to 2020 to 2022). Library preparation used the immunoSEQ multiplex PCR assay. As stored in TCRdb, this immuneACCESS dataset retains in-frame rearrangements with V and J assigned. A fraction of the clones does not appear; measured against another copy, unresolved V genes explain less than half of the discrepancy, and the remainder lacks a known reason. The sample yields 200,000 to 300,000 clones; approximately 95% were counted once. The ten largest clones represent less than 0.65% of the sample. The time point label of this sample denotes: baseline before first vaccination. The sample consisted of peripheral blood, taken on day 0 of AZD1222 vaccination. Receptor source: an adult in good health.

Here the CDR3 DNA reads TGTGCCAGCAGCCATGGTAGCAATCAGCCCCAGCATTTT. It codes for CASSHGSNQPQHF. The V gene is TRBV3-1 (or the pseudogene TRBV3-2), the J gene TRBJ1-5; D is unresolved. Germline values: CDR1 LGHDT, CDR2 YNNKEL (reference sequence). V lost 3 bases and J 0 bases, leaving 3 bases between the germline ends. There are 13 residues in the CDR3.

The CDR3 loop reads CASSPSDGWDTEAFF. The DNA for the CDR3 is TGTGCCAGCAGCCCTTCGGACGGATGGGACACTGAAGCTTTCTTT. The chain carries TRBV7-9 and TRBJ1-1; D is uncertain. The V end was cut by 5 bases, the J end by 3 bases, with 16 bases between. Germline loops: CDR1 SEHNR, CDR2 FQNEAQ (reference sequence). The CDR3 sequence is 15 residues long.

V gene TRBV3-1 (or the pseudogene TRBV3-2) combines with J gene TRBJ2-7, with D unclear. V shed 1 base and J shed 5 bases, with 12 bases lying between them. This CDR3 spans 14 amino acids. In germline, CDR1 is LGHDT, CDR2 YNNKEL (reference sequence). The CDR3 loop reads CASSQAGNNHEQYF. DNA for the CDR3: TGTGCCAGCAGCCAAGCGGGCAATAATCACGAGCAGTACTTC.

The CDR3 reads CASSEGGPEQFF. In DNA, the CDR3 is TGTGCCAGCAGCGAGGGAGGACCGGAGCAGTTCTTC. The chain recombines TRBV3-1 (or the pseudogene TRBV3-2) with TRBJ2-1; weak D call: TRBD2 (6 bases). The germline CDR1 and CDR2 sequences are LGHDT and YNNKEL (reference sequence). Trimming took off 5 bases at V and 10 bases at J, with 12 bases between the two ends. The CDR3 has 12 residues.

The chain carries TRBV7-2 and TRBJ1-3; the D is unclear. This CDR3 is built from 16 residues. Germline CDR1 is SGHTA and CDR2 is FQGNSA. V gave up 0 bases and J gave up 1 base, with 10 bases separating them. CDR3 sequence: CASSLAAGKSGNTIYF. Here the CDR3 DNA reads TGTGCCAGCAGCTTAGCGGCGGGGAAGTCTGGAAACACCATATATTTT.

J is TRBJ2-1 and V is TRBV7-3; 7 nucleotides agree with TRBD2. With V trimmed by 5 bases and J by 4 bases, 14 bases remained unmatched. Germline CDR1 is SGHTA and CDR2 is FQGTGA. CDR3 length equals 17 residues. CDR3 nucleotide sequence: TGTGCCAGCAGCCGCGGGGGTAGCGGGCTCTCGTACAATGAGCAGTTCTTC. Translated, it gives CASSRGGSGLSYNEQFF. The full variable domain, its missing parts supplied by reference TRBV7-3 and TRBJ2-1, is GAGVSQTPSNKVTEKGKYVELRCDPISGHTALYWYRQSLGQGPEFLIYFQGTGAADDSGLPNDRFFAVRPEGSVSTLKIQRTERGDSAVYLCASSRGGSGLSYNEQFFGPGTRLTVL.

The rearrangement links TRBV29-1 to TRBJ2-7, with 8 nucleotides matching TRBD1. J was trimmed by 4 bases and V by 6 bases; bases with no gene match: 11. Per the germline V gene, CDR1 is SQVTM and CDR2 is ANQGSEA. The CDR3 contains 14 residues. In DNA form, the CDR3 reads TGCAGCGTCCGAAGCCGGGACAGGAAATACGAGCAGTACTTC. Translating it yields CSVRSRDRKYEQYF.

The chain joins TRBV6-5 to TRBJ1-3; D is unresolved. CDR3 size: 14 residues. V shed 10 bases and J shed 0 bases, with 13 bases lying between them. Germline CDR1 and CDR2: MNHEY and SVGAGI. The CDR3 DNA is TGTGCCACACAAGCGGGGAGCTCTGGAAACACCATATATTTT. Its translation: CATQAGSSGNTIYF.

J is TRBJ1-5 and V is TRBV5-8; D unclear. V was pared by 4 bases and J by 0 bases, with 20 bases between. This CDR3 has 18 amino acids. Germline values: CDR1 SGHTS, CDR2 YDEGEE. CDR3 amino acids: CASSATPQLFYSNQPQHF. The CDR3 bases are TGTGCCAGCAGCGCTACCCCACAATTGTTTTATAGCAATCAGCCCCAGCATTTT. Combining the CDR3 with reference TRBV5-8 and TRBJ1-5 gives the whole variable domain EAGVTQSPTHLIKTRGQQATLRCSPISGHTSVYWYQQALGLGLQFLLWYDEGEERNRGNFPPRFSGRQFPNYSSELNVNALELEDSALYLCASSATPQLFYSNQPQHFGDGTRLSIL.

V gene TRBV28 combines with J gene TRBJ1-6; possible D gene TRBD1, 5 bases. The V gene's germline CDR1 is MDHEN and CDR2 SYDVKM. V lost 7 bases and J lost 13, with 23 bases in between. The CDR3 totals 15 residues. The CDR3 here is CASTTDGAGWNPLHF. The CDR3 DNA reads TGTGCCAGCACCACCGACGGGGCCGGGTGGAATCCCCTCCACTTT.

This clone appeared a single time. The chain carries TRBV10-3 and TRBJ2-7, with TRBD2 matching 12 bases. With V trimmed by 3 bases and J by 9 bases, 12 bases remained unmatched. CDR3 length: 16 amino acids. Germline V lookup: CDR1 ENHRY, CDR2 SYGVKD. The DNA for the CDR3 is TGTGCCATCAGTGATCTAGCGGGAGGGCCTTCCCTAGGGCAGTACTTC. It yields the protein CAISDLAGGPSLGQYF.

CDR3 sequence reads: CASRVTGGRSNQPQHF. The CDR3 nucleotides read TGTGCAAGTCGCGTTACAGGGGGTAGGAGCAATCAGCCCCAGCATTTT. V and J are TRBV12-2 and TRBJ1-5; TRBD1, as called in the table, went unchecked against the DNA. TRBV12-2 is a documented pseudogene. The CDR3 runs 16 residues.

This chain joins TRBV2 and TRBJ1-1, with TRBD1 as a possible D gene (5 bases). V was cut by 8 bases and J by 11 bases, with 12 bases left in between. Germline-derived CDR1 and CDR2 are SNHLY and FYNNEI. The CDR3 is 10 amino acids. The CDR3 protein is CASRGGSAFF. Written as DNA, the CDR3 is TGTGCCAGCCGGGGGGGATCGGCTTTCTTT.

Comments on this clone: Other DNA sequences of this sample code for an identical CDR3. V usage is TRBV5-1 and J usage is TRBJ1-1; D call uncertain. V lost 0 bases and J lost 1, with 4 bases in between. The V gene's germline CDR1 is SGHRS and CDR2 YFSETQ. The CDR3 extends over 13 amino acids. The CDR3 sequence is CASSLGGNTEAFF. The CDR3 DNA reads as TGCGCCAGCAGCTTGGGCGGGAACACTGAAGCTTTCTTT.

V gene TRBV7-2 combines with J gene TRBJ1-1; D is ambiguous. Germline V gene lookup returns CDR1 SGHTA and CDR2 FQGNSA. Trimming stripped 1 base from V and 0 bases from J, with 6 bases between. The length of the CDR3 is 14 residues. This CDR3 is CASSLGLMNTEAFF. For the CDR3, the DNA is TGTGCCAGCAGCTTAGGTCTCATGAACACTGAAGCTTTCTTT.

The V gene is TRBV7-2, the J gene TRBJ1-1, with D tentatively TRBD1 (6 bases). V lost 1 base to trimming and J lost 5 bases, with 11 bases between them. Germline V lookup: CDR1 SGHTA, CDR2 FQGNSA. This CDR3 spans 14 amino acids. The DNA for the CDR3 is TGTGCCAGCAGCTTAGGACAGGCCAGGACTGAAGCTTTCTTT. Translation gives CASSLGQARTEAFF.

This clone has only one observation. J is TRBJ1-3 and V is TRBV6-1, with 7 bases matching TRBD1. Germline CDR1 and CDR2: MNHNS and SASEGT. CDR3 size: 15 residues. V dropped 5 bases and J dropped 0; count of bases not matched to a gene: 4. For the CDR3, the DNA is TGTGCCAGCAGTTTCGGGACAGCCTCTGGAAACACCATATATTTT. It encodes CASSFGTASGNTIYF.

This clone occurred once. The rearrangement links TRBV28 to TRBJ1-2, with no clear D. Trimming cost V 1 base and J 6 bases, with 12 bases left between them. CDR1 is MDHEN and CDR2 is SYDVKM in the germline V gene. The CDR3 totals 14 residues. This CDR3 is CASSLSGAFDGYTF. In nucleotides, the CDR3 is TGTGCCAGCAGTTTATCAGGAGCTTTTGATGGCTACACCTTC.

This chain connects TRBV5-1 to TRBJ2-1, with TRBD1 matching over 12 bases. The V and J ends lost 0 bases and 9 bases, in that order; junction bases with no gene match: 1. The CDR3 runs 14 residues. From germline, CDR1 is SGHRS and CDR2 YFSETQ. CDR3 nucleotide sequence: TGCGCCAGCAGCTTGGGGGACAGGGGGCGTGAGCAGTTCTTC. Translated: CASSLGDRGREQFF.

The chain employs TRBV12-3 or TRBV12-4 and TRBJ2-7; D is undetermined. This CDR3 spans 12 amino acids. V lost 3 bases and J 5 bases, leaving 8 bases between the germline ends. CDR3 sequence: CASSFRRHEQYF. CDR3 in DNA: TGTGCCAGCAGTTTCAGGCGGCACGAGCAGTACTTC.

The chain uses TRBV18 and TRBJ2-6; D is uncertain. V lost 7 bases, J lost 0 bases, and 4 bases lay in between. There are 13 residues in the CDR3. The germline V gene encodes CDR1 KGHSH and CDR2 LQKENI. The CDR3 spells CASCDSGANVLTF. The CDR3 nucleotides are TGTGCCAGCTGCGACTCTGGGGCCAACGTCCTGACTTTC.

V usage is TRBV27 and J usage is TRBJ1-6; no definite D call. Trimming took off 3 bases at V and 0 bases at J, with 9 bases between the two ends. CDR3 length: 16 amino acids. CDR1 MNHEY and CDR2 SMNVEV come from the germline V gene (reference sequence). CDR3 DNA: TGTGCCAGCAGTTTGCTGACGAGCTCCTATAATTCACCCCTCCACTTT. Amino acids: CASSLLTSSYNSPLHF.

The chain links TRBV6-2 or TRBV6-3 to TRBJ1-1, with 7 bases lining up with TRBD1. The germline V gene has CDR1 MNHEY and CDR2 SVGEGT. The CDR3 has 14 amino acids. The V gene end was trimmed by 6 bases and the J gene end by 5 bases; junction bases not matched to a gene: 9. The CDR3 DNA sequence: TGTGCCAGCAGCACGACAGGGACGGGGACTGAAGCTTTCTTT. This gives the protein CASSTTGTGTEAFF.

The V call is TRBV2, the J call TRBJ2-7; weak D call: TRBD2 (6 bases). The V end was cut by 4 bases, the J end by 5 bases, with 12 bases between. The CDR3 covers 13 residues. Germline-derived CDR1 and CDR2 are SNHLY and FYNNEI. The CDR3 protein is CASSGSLANEQYF. Here the CDR3 DNA reads TGTGCCAGCAGTGGATCACTAGCCAACGAGCAGTACTTC.

The chain couples TRBV19 to TRBJ2-3; D ambiguous. CDR1 is LNHDA and CDR2 is SQIVND in the germline V gene (reference sequence). The CDR3 spans 13 residues. With 3 bases removed from V and 7 bases from J, the gap between germline ends came to 11 bases. The CDR3 coding sequence is TGTGCCAGTAGTATCAGACCGCAAAATACGCAGTATTTT. Its protein product is CASSIRPQNTQYF.